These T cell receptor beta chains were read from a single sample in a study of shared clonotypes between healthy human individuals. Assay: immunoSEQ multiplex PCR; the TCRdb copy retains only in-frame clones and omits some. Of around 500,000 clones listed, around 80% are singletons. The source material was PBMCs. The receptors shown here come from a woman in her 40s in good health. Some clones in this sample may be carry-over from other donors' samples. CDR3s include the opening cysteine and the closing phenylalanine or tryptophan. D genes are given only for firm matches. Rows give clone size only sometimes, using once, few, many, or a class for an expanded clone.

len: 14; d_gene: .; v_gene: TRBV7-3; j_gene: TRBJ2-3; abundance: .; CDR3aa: CASSLSHSTDTQYF; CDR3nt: TGTGCCAGCAGCTTAAGTCACAGCACAGATACGCAGTATTTT
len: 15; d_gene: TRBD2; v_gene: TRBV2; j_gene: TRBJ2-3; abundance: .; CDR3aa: CASSVRRGGTDTQYF; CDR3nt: TGTGCCAGCAGTGTGCGGCGGGGGGGCACAGATACGCAGTATTTT
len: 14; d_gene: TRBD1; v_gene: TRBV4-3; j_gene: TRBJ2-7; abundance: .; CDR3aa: CASSLDRGPYEQYF; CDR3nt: TGCGCCAGCAGCCTTGACAGGGGACCCTACGAGCAGTACTTC
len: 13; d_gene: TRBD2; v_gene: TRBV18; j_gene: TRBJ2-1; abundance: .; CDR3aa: CASSLGLDGEQFF; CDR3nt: TGTGCCAGCTCACTTGGACTAGACGGTGAGCAGTTCTTC
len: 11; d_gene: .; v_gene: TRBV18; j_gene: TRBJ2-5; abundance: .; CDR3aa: CASSLQETQYF; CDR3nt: TGTGCCAGCTCACTACAAGAGACCCAGTACTTC
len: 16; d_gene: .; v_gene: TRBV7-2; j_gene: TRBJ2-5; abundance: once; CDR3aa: CASSSRLARYQETQYF; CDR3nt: TGTGCCAGCAGCTCCAGACTGGCAAGGTACCAAGAGACCCAGTACTTC
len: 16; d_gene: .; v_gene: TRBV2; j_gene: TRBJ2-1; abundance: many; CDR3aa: CASRPGGLSSYNEQFF; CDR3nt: TGTGCCAGCAGACCAGGGGGGCTGAGCTCCTACAATGAGCAGTTCTTC
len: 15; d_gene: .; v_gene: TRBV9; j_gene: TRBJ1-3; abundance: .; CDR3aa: CASSETGTIGNTIYF; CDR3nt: TGTGCCAGCAGCGAAACCGGGACAATTGGAAACACCATATATTTT
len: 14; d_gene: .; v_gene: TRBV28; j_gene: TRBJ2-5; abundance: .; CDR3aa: CASSSSTSQETQYF; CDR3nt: TGTGCCAGCAGTTCCTCTACGAGCCAAGAGACCCAGTACTTC
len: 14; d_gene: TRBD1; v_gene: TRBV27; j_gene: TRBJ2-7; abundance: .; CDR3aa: CASRRQGTAYEQYF; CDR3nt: TGTGCCAGCAGACGACAGGGGACTGCCTACGAGCAGTACTTC
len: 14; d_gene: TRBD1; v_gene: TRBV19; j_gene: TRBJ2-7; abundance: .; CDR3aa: CASSGQGVSYEQYF; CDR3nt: TGTGCCAGTAGCGGACAGGGGGTGTCTTACGAGCAGTACTTC
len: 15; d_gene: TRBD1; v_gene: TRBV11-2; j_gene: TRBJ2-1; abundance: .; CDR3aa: CASSSTGTGAAEQFF; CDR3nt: TGTGCCAGCAGCTCCACCGGGACAGGGGCCGCTGAGCAGTTCTTC
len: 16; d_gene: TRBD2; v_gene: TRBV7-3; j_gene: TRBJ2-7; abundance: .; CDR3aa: CASSPSGGRAFYEQYF; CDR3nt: TGTGCCAGCAGCCCGAGTGGCGGGAGGGCCTTCTACGAGCAGTACTTC
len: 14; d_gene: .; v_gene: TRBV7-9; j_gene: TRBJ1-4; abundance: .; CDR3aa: CASSITGGNEKLFF; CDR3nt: TGTGCCAGCAGCATCACCGGGGGGAATGAAAAACTGTTTTTT
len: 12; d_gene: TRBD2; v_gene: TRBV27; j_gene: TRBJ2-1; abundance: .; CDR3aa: CASSREREKQFF; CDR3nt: TGTGCCAGCAGTCGAGAGCGGGAGAAGCAGTTCTTC
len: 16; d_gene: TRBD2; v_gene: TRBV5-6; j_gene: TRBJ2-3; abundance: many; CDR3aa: CASSPLGSGSTDTQYF; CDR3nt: TGTGCCAGCAGCCCCCTGGGTAGCGGGAGTACAGATACGCAGTATTTT
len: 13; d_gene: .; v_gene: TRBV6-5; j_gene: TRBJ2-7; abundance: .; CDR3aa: CASSYSAPYEQYF; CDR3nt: TGTGCCAGCAGTTACTCGGCCCCCTACGAGCAGTACTTC